This entry concerns a single T cell receptor beta chain. This receptor's antigen is unknown. A read error may be the cause here, since a much bigger clone is one base away. This sample was taken from a study of CD8+CD57+ T cells in acquired aplastic anemia listed by TCRdb under 2018. At the level of the whole study: Extracted DNA from sorted CD4+ and CD8+ cells averaged approximately 3 ug, ranging from roughly 0.17 to 27.4 ug. CD8+CD57+ expansion was defined as frequency above the mean frequency observed in healthy subjects. Beyond this particular receptor, the publication reports: Roughly 29 CD8+ CDR3 sequences were shared between patients and controls but appeared highly expressed in patients and within their immunodominant clones. Patients and healthy controls showed no significant difference in CD8+ Simpson's diversity (P=0.060).

Flow cytometry had shown CD8+CD57+ cell expansion in the patients selected for sequencing. Every patient had severe acquired aplastic anemia, diagnosed using the International Study of Aplastic Anemia and Agranulocytosis and Camitta criteria. Patients had received no therapy at the time of blood sampling. In the study, sorted CD4+ and CD8+ blood T cells from patients with severe aplastic anemia and from healthy subjects underwent deep sequencing of TCR repertoires. Patients were enrolled under clinicaltrials.gov protocols 00001620, 01623167, 00001397, 00071045, 00081523 and 00961064 in the USA. Ficoll-Paque density gradient centrifugation was used to isolate peripheral blood mononuclear cells. Before DNA extraction, CD4+ and CD8+ T cells were sorted with FACS or magnetic beads. Genomic DNA was used as template for profiling of TCR beta VDJ combinations and CDR3 sequences. TCR repertoire sequencing was run on an Illumina HiSeq 2000. In the source study's methods: TRBV/TRBJ rearrangement plots, CDR3 size and DJ length profiles, and Simpson's diversity index were used to evaluate the repertoires. The most abundant DNA sequence in the deep sequencing data was defined as the immunodominant clone. CDR3 amino acid sequences were checked for sharing across subjects and were also compared against the VDJdb database and published repertoires. In-frame beta chains were kept once TCRdb had trimmed the public reads at Q25 with fastp and called clones with MiXCR. Rows are unified per CDR3 protein, each entry keeping the most common DNA and genes. None of the V and J calls come from the authors' own analysis; TCRdb made them. This sample gives fewer than 250,000 distinct CDR3 sequences in total; more than 45% of them show up just once. Clones ranked in the top ten supply 7% to 10% of the sample.

The source material was sorted CD4+, CD8+, or CD8+CD57+ T cells (not recorded which) from PBMCs. The sequence derives from a human donor with aplastic anemia.

The CDR3 protein sequence reads: CVSSQDNEQFF. The nucleotide sequence reads TGCGTCAGCAGCCAAGACAATGAGCAGTTCTTC. This sequence uses TRBV4-1 and TRBJ2-1; the D gene assignment is ambiguous. From the cysteine through the phenylalanine, the CDR3 covers 11 amino acids. Kept here is only the CDR3 DNA, which spans 33 bases and is read in frame from base 1. CDR1 and CDR2, per the germline V gene, are MGHRA and YSYEKL.